Presented here are 9 T cell receptor beta chains from one specimen sequenced in a study of naive and memory T cell subsets. The study, taken as a whole, reports: Especially in CD8 cells, naive repertoires contained a few larger clonotypes, possibly CD45RA-re-expressing memory cells.

An equimolar mix of two oligonucleotides served as the beta constant-region primer for TRBC1 and TRBC2. Four rounds of PCR amplified the ligated cDNA using nested alpha and beta constant-region primers plus SP2. One entry per CDR3 protein, called by TCRdb with MiXCR from the UMI-ligation and nested PCR reads. Of under 150,000 distinct CDR3 sequences listed, about 20% were seen once; the top ten hold about 0.63%. No antigens are known for them. The sequenced sample consisted of naive CD8+ T cells from blood. These receptors all come from a human donor in good health.

This rearrangement joins TRBV6-2 or TRBV6-3 to TRBJ2-7; 7 nucleotides match TRBD1. The CDR3 is 15 residues long. The J segment lost 0 bases and the V segment lost 5 bases, leaving 7 bases of the junction unmatched. Germline V gene data show CDR1 as MNHEY and CDR2 as SVGEGT. Here the CDR3 reads CASSPMDRSSYEQYF. The DNA of the CDR3 is TGTGCCAGCAGTCCAATGGACAGGAGCTCCTACGAGCAGTACTTC.

The DNA of the CDR3 is TGTGCCATCAGTGAGGAAGCGGGAGAGTTCAATGAGCAGTTCTTC. This translates into CAISEEAGEFNEQFF. The chain is built from TRBV10-3 and TRBJ2-1; the match to TRBD2 covers 8 bases. The CDR3 covers 15 residues. Per the germline V gene, CDR1 is ENHRY and CDR2 is SYGVKD. Losses at the gene ends were 2 bases for V and 6 bases for J; bases not matched to a gene: 6.

This clonotype has a single count. The rearrangement uses TRBV28 and TRBJ2-2; 10 nucleotides agree with TRBD2. V trimming: 2 bases; J trimming: 4 bases; junction bases outside the gene matches: 7. Looked up from germline, CDR1 is MDHEN and CDR2 is SYDVKM. The CDR3 sequence is 17 residues long. CDR3 DNA: TGTGCCAGCAGTTTAGCCGGGACTAGCGTAGGCACCGGGGAGCTGTTTTTT. It translates to CASSLAGTSVGTGELFF.

This chain connects TRBV12-3 or TRBV12-4 to TRBJ1-1; D is perhaps TRBD1 (5 bases). This CDR3 is 13 amino acids long. V shed 6 bases and J shed 3 bases, with 11 bases lying between them. The DNA of the CDR3 is TGTGCCAGCAGCAGGGCCATCCACACTGAAGCTTTCTTT. Translating it yields CASSRAIHTEAFF.

The chain links TRBV25-1 to TRBJ2-7; D is unclear. Germline-derived CDR1 and CDR2 are MGHDK and SYGVNS. V was cut by 6 bases and J by 0 bases, with 12 bases left in between. The CDR3 length is 14 residues. This CDR3 is CASSTAQSSYEQYF. CDR3 nucleotides: TGTGCCAGCAGCACGGCCCAAAGCTCCTACGAGCAGTACTTC.

The V call is TRBV5-6, the J call TRBJ1-5; D not resolved. CDR1 SGHDT and CDR2 YYEEEE come from the germline V gene. The ends were cut back, 0 bases at V and 1 base at J, with 8 bases in the middle. The CDR3 spans 15 residues. This CDR3 reads CASSLGFGSNQPQHF. The CDR3 nucleotides are TGTGCCAGCAGCTTGGGGTTCGGGAGCAATCAGCCCCAGCATTTT.

This clonotype turned up a few times. The CDR3 is CASSRTSTYEQFF. CDR3 coding DNA: TGTGCCAGTAGTAGGACTAGCACCTATGAGCAGTTCTTC. The J gene is TRBJ2-1, the V gene TRBV19; 8 bases line up with TRBD2. There are 13 residues in the CDR3. Germline V CDR1 and CDR2: LNHDA, SQIVND (reference sequence). Unmatched junction bases numbered 4, after V lost 4 bases and J lost 8 bases.

This clonotype has just a few counts. The chain employs TRBV27 and TRBJ2-3; the match to TRBD2 covers 8 bases. Unmatched junction bases numbered 6, after V lost 5 bases and J lost 2 bases. Germline CDR1 reads MNHEY; CDR2 reads SMNVEV (reference sequence). The CDR3 length is 15 residues. CDR3 in amino acids: CASSRLAGYTDTQYF. The CDR3 DNA reads TGTGCCAGCAGTCGATTAGCGGGATACACAGATACGCAGTATTTT.

The V call is TRBV4-3, the J call TRBJ2-7, with a possible D match to TRBD1 (6 bases). The CDR3 has 15 amino acids. Between the trimmed V and J ends, which lost 2 bases and 0 bases, there was a span of 11 bases. The germline gives CDR1 LGHNA, CDR2 YSLEER. CDR3 protein: CASSQTQDSSYEQYF. The CDR3 nucleotides read TGCGCCAGCAGCCAAACCCAGGACAGCTCCTACGAGCAGTACTTC.